This T cell receptor beta chain was found in a study of response to subunit inactivated influenza vaccine. V lost 0 bases and J lost 5, with 12 bases in between. In germline, CDR1 is SGHRS, CDR2 YFSETQ. The CDR3 runs to 15 residues. The study's findings and limits: Each seasonal influenza vaccination, the authors suggested, recruits few new T cells.

In its sample, this clonotype was seen a few times. The antigen is undetermined. TCRdb independently ran MiXCR on the RT-PCR reads; one entry per CDR3 protein. The sample includes some 300,000 distinct CDR3 sequences, approximately 21% of them seen just once. The material was PBMCs from blood, obtained about 20 months after vaccination. The chain recombines TRBV5-1 with TRBJ1-5, with D perhaps TRBD1 (5 bases). This TCR was sampled from a man aged 50-75 years who received an inactivated influenza vaccine. CDR3 residues: CASSLVPGIHQPQHF. In nucleotides, the CDR3 is TGCGCCAGCAGCTTGGTGCCAGGGATTCATCAGCCCCAGCATTTT. Filled out from reference TRBV5-1 and TRBJ1-5, the complete variable domain reads KAGVTQTPRYLIKTRGQQVTLSCSPISGHRSVSWYQQTPGQGLQFLFEYFSETQRNKGNFPGRFSGRQFSNSRSEMNVSTLELGDSALYLCASSLVPGIHQPQHFGDGTRLSIL.